The clone carrying this TCR beta chain has more than one count but fewer than ten. The antigen is not known. CDR1 and CDR2 (germline): DFQATT, SNEGSKA (reference sequence). Trimming left V 1 base short and J 0 bases short, with 10 bases between. The CDR3 covers 16 residues. These data are taken from a study of neurological immune-mediated disorders. Study background: Of the multiple sclerosis patients, some 35 in total, some 30 were relapsing-remitting and 3 were secondary progressive. Whole-study results and caveats: When the repertoires were grouped phylogenetically, those of 18 of the 34 multiple sclerosis patients came together in a single cluster of related CDR3 sequences, which points to a possible repertoire-level signature. The expanded clones of different subjects shared no CDR3 amino acid sequences (suggesting private repertoires in all groups).

5'RACE with 10-nucleotide random UMIs generated the cDNA. A single record per CDR3 protein comes from TCRdb applying MiXCR to the 5' RACE reads. The sample shows more than 50,000 distinct CDR3 sequences, 5.2% of them seen only once. The receptor was derived from a woman aged 30 to 39 with multiple sclerosis. Material: PBMCs. The chain joins TRBV20-1 to TRBJ2-6; no clear D gene. This CDR3 is CSARAPTISGANVLTF. The CDR3 nucleotides read TGCAGTGCTAGAGCCCCGACCATCTCTGGGGCCAACGTCCTGACTTTC.